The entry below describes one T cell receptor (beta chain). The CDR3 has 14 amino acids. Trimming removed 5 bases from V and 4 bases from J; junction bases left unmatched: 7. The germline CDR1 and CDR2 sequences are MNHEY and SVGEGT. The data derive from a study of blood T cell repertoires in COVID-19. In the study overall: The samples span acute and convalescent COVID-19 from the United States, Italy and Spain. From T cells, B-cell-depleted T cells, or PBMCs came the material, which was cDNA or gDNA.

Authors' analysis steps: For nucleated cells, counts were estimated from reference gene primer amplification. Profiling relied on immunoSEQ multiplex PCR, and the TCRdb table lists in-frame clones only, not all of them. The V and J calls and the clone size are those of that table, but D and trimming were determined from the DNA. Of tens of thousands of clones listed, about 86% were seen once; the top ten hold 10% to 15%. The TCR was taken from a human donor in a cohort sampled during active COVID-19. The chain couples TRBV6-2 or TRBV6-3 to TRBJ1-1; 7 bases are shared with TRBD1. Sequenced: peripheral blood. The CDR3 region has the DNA TGTGCCAGCAGTCCCAACAGGGGAGGCACTGAAGCTTTCTTT. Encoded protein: CASSPNRGGTEAFF.